The clone carrying this TCR beta chain was recorded many times. Its antigen remains unidentified. The data were taken from a study of metastatic and nonmetastatic thyroid tumors. The study's findings and limits: TCR beta diversity was reportedly significantly higher in malignant thyroid tumors than benign nodules, in blood and tumor.

Source study methods: Clinicopathological groups differed in CDR3, with these differences serving to build a distant-metastasis classifier for papillary thyroid cancer. Using MiXCR, TCRdb reanalyzed the PCR reads. The V and J calls, along with clone size, are taken from TCRdb and not from the paper's own processing. Among about 21,000 clones listed, over 25% were seen once. The CDR3 loop spans 15 amino acids. Germline loops: CDR1 SGHTA, CDR2 FQGNSA. Trimming cost V 1 base and J 6 bases; bases outside gene matches: 4. Every patient underwent thyroid surgery untreated. The sample consisted of blood. This clonotype was sampled from a female donor with papillary thyroid cancer or a benign thyroid nodule (not recorded which). Some clones in this sample may be carry-over from other donors' samples. This rearrangement joins TRBV7-2 to TRBJ2-2; 8 nucleotides match TRBD2. The CDR3 DNA sequence: TGTGCCAGCAGCTTAGTCGGGAGGGGGGCCGGGGAGCTGTTTTTT. Translation: CASSLVGRGAGELFF.